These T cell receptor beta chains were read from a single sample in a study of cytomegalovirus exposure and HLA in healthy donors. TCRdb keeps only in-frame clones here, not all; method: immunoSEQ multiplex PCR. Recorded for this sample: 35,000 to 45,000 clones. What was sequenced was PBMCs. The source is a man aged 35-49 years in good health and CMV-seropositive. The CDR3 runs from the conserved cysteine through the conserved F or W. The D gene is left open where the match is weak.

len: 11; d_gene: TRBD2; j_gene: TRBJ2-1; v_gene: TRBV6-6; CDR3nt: TGTGCCAGCAGCCTAGCGGGAGAGCAGTTCTTC; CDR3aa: CASSLAGEQFF
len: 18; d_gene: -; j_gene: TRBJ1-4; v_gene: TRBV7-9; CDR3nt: TGTGCCAGCACCCCTGCGTGGGGGGCGGGGGCAACTAATGAAAAACTGTTTTTT; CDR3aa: CASTPAWGAGATNEKLFF
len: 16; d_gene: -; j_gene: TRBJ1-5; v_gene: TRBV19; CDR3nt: TGTGCCAGTAGTACGCCGAGGGCAGGGGGCAATCAGCCCCAGCATTTT; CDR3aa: CASSTPRAGGNQPQHF
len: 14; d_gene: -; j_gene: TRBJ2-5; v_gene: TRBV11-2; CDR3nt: TGTGCCAGCAGCCCGGGACTTGCGCAAGAGACCCAGTACTTC; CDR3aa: CASSPGLAQETQYF
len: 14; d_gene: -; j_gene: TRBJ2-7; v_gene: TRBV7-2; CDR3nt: TGTGCCAGCAGTCCGACCCGGGGTAACCACGAGCAGTACTTC; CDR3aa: CASSPTRGNHEQYF
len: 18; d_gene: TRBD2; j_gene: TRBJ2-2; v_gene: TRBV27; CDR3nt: TGTGCCAGCAGTCAGGGACTAGCGGGAGGGCCGGGCACCGGGGAGCTGTTTTTT; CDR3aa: CASSQGLAGGPGTGELFF
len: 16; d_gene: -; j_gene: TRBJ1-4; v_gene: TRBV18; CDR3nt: TGTGCCAGCTCACCACCGGTCGGGAATGGTAGGGAAAAACTGTTTTTT; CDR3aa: CASSPPVGNGREKLFF
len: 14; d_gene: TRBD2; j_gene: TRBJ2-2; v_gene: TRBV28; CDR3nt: TGTGCCACTCTTAGCGGGAGTGGTACCGGGGAGCTGTTTTTT; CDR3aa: CATLSGSGTGELFF
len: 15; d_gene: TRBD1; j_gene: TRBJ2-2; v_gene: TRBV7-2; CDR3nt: TGTGCCAGCAGCCAGACAGGGCCGAACACCGGGGAGCTGTTTTTT; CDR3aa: CASSQTGPNTGELFF
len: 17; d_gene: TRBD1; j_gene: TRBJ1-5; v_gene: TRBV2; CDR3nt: TGTGCCAGCAGTCTACTCGACAGGGTAATTAGCAATCAGCCCCAGCATTTT; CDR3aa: CASSLLDRVISNQPQHF
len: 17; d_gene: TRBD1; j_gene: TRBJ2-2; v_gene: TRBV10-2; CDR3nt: TGCGCCAGCAGACCCGAAGGGACAGGGAACTTTGGCGGGGAGCTGTTTTTT; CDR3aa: CASRPEGTGNFGGELFF
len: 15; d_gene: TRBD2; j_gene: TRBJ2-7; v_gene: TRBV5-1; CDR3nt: TGCGCCAGCAGCCGGACTAGCGGGAAGACCTACGAGCAGTACTTC; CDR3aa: CASSRTSGKTYEQYF
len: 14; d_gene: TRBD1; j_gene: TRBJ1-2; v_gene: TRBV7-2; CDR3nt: TGTGCCAGCAGCTTGACAGGGAGTGGCTATGGCTACACCTTC; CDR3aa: CASSLTGSGYGYTF
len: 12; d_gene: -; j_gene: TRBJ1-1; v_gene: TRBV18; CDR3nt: TGTGCCAGCTCACCTGGCGGACTAGAGCCTTTCTTT; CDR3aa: CASSPGGLEPFF
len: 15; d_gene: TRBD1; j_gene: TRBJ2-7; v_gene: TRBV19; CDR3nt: TGTGCCAGTAGTCCGACAGGGGGCAGGGGCTACGAGCAGTACTTC; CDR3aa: CASSPTGGRGYEQYF
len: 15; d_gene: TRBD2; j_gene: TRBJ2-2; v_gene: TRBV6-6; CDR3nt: TGTGCCAGCAGTCCTAGCGGAATGAACACCGGGGAGCTGTTTTTT; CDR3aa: CASSPSGMNTGELFF
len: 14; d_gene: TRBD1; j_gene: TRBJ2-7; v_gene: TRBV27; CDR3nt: TGTGCCAGCAGTTTGTCAGGGGGACCCTACGAGCAGTACTTC; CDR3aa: CASSLSGGPYEQYF
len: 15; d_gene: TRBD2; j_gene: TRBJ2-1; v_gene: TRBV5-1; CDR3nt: TGCGCCAGCAGCGTAACTAGCGGGGGGCGAAATGAGCAGTTCTTC; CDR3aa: CASSVTSGGRNEQFF
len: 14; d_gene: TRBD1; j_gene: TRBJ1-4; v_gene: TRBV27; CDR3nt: TGTGCCAGCAGTTCCCGGGACAGGGCTGAAAAACTGTTTTTT; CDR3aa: CASSSRDRAEKLFF
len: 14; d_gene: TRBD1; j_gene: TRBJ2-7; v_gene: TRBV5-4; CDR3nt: TGTGCCAGCAGCTCCGGGACAGGGGGTCACGAGCAGTACTTC; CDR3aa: CASSSGTGGHEQYF
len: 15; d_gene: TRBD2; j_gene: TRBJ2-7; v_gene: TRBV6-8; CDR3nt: TGTGCCAGCAGTTACCCCCCGGGAGGGCCCTACGAGCAGTACTTC; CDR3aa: CASSYPPGGPYEQYF
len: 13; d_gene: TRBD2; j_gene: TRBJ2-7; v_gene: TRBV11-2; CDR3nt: TGTGCCAGCAGCCCCGGGACTACCTTAGAGCAGTACTTC; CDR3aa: CASSPGTTLEQYF
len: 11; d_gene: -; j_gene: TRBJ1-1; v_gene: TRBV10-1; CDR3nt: TGCGCCATCAGGGCGGATACTGAAGCTTTCTTT; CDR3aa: CAIRADTEAFF
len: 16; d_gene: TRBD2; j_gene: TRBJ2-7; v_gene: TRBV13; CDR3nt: TGTGCCAGCAGCTTAGGCCCTAGCGGAGTCGTGGCCGAGCAGTACTTC; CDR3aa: CASSLGPSGVVAEQYF
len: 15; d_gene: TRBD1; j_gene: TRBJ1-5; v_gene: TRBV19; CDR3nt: TGTACCAGTAGTATACTAGACAGGGATGACCAGCCCCAGCATTTT; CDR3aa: CTSSILDRDDQPQHF
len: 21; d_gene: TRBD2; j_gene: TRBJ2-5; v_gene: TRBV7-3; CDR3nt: TGTGCCAGCAGCTTATTTGTGCCTTCTACGACTAGCGGGAGTTCGGGAGAGACCCAGTACTTC; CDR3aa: CASSLFVPSTTSGSSGETQYF
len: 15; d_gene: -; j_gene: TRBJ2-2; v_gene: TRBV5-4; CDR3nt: TGTGCCAGTCTCGTGGGCGGGGCAAACACCGGGGAGCTGTTTTTT; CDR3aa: CASLVGGANTGELFF